This record covers a single T cell receptor beta chain. V lost 1 base and J 10 bases, leaving 11 bases between the germline ends. The CDR3 spans 14 residues. In germline, CDR1 is SEHNR, CDR2 FQNEAQ (reference sequence). The sample comes from a study of T cell responses to AZD1222 COVID-19 vaccine. Data came from immunoSEQ multiplex PCR; TCRdb stores just in-frame clones and leaves some out. In the table there are 140,000 or so clones, 88% of which are singletons. The TCR comes from an adult who received the AZD1222 COVID-19 vaccine. The specimen was peripheral blood, collected 28 days after the second AZD1222 dose. The J gene is TRBJ1-6, the V gene TRBV7-9, with a possible D match to TRBD1 (5 bases). The CDR3 nucleotides read TGTGCCAGCAGCTTAGTCAGGGAAAAGTCACCCCTCCACTTT. This translates into CASSLVREKSPLHF.